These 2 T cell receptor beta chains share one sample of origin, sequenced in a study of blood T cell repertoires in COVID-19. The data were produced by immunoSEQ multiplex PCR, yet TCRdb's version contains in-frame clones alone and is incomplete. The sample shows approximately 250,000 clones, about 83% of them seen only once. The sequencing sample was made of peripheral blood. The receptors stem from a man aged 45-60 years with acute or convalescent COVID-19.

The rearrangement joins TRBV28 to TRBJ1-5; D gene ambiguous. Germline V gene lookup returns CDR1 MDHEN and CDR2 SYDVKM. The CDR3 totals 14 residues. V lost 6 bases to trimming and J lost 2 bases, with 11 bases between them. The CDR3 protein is CASRSFLGNQPQHF. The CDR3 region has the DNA TGTGCCAGCAGGTCGTTCCTTGGCAATCAGCCCCAGCATTTT.

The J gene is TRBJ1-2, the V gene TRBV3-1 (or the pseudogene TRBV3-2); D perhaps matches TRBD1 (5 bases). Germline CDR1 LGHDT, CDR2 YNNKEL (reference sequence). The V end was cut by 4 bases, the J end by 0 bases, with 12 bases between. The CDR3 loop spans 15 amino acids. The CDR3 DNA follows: TGTGCCAGCAGCCCCGGGACGGGAGCTAACTATGGCTACACCTTC. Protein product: CASSPGTGANYGYTF.